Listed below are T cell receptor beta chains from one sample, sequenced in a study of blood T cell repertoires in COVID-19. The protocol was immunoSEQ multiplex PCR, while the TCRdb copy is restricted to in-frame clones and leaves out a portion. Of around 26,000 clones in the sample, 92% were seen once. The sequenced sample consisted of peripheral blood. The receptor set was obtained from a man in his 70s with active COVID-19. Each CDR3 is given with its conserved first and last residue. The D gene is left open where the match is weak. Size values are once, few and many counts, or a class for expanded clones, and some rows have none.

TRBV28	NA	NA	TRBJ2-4	TGTGCCAGCAGTTTATGGGGCCGGGGGAGTAACATTCAGTACTTC	CASSLWGRGSNIQYF
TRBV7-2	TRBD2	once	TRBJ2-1	TGTGCCAGCAGCCCGAGTAGCGGGGTAAACAATGAGCAGTTCTTC	CASSPSSGVNNEQFF
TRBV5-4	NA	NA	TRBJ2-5	TGTGCCAGCAGCGGGCTAGGGGATAGGGGAGGAGAGACCCAGTACTTC	CASSGLGDRGGETQYF
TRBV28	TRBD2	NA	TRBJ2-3	TGTGCCAGCACTGAGAGGAGGATAGCGGGGGGCTCGATCACAGATACGCAGTATTTT	CASTERRIAGGSITDTQYF
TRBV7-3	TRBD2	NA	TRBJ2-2	TGTGCCAGCAGCGCTGGGGCTAGCGGAAACACCGGGGAGCTGTTTTTT	CASSAGASGNTGELFF
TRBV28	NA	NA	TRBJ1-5	TGTGCCAGCAGCCTGCCCGGGCAGCCCCAGCATTTT	CASSLPGQPQHF
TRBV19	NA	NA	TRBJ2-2	TGTGCCAGTAGTATAGAAACGAGAACGAACACCGGGGAGCTGTTTTTT	CASSIETRTNTGELFF
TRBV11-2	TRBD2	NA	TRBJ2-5	TGTGCCAGCAGCTTAGTTTCGGGGGGGGCACAAGAGACCCAGTACTTC	CASSLVSGGAQETQYF
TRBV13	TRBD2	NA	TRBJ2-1	TGTGCCAGCAGCCTACCTAGCGGGGGGAGCTACAATGAGCAGTTCTTC	CASSLPSGGSYNEQFF
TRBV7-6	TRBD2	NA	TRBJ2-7	TGTGCCAGCAGCTTAGCAGGGACTAGCGGGACCTACGAGCAGTACTTC	CASSLAGTSGTYEQYF
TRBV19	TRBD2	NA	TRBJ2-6	TGTGCCAGTAGTATCTCGGCGGGAGCCACCACTGGGGCCAACGTCCTGACTTTC	CASSISAGATTGANVLTF
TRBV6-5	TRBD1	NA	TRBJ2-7	TGTGCCAGCAGTTACAGCCCAGGGGGCGGCTCCTACGAGCAGTACTTC	CASSYSPGGGSYEQYF
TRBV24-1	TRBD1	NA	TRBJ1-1	TGTGCCACCAGTAAGACAGGGAGGACTGAAGCTTTCTTT	CATSKTGRTEAFF
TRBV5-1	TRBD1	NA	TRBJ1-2	TGCGCCAGCAGCGGATCGGGACAGATCTATGGCTACACCTTC	CASSGSGQIYGYTF
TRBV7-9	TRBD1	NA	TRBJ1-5	TGTGCCAGCAGCTCGGGACAGAACAATCAGCCCCAGCATTTT	CASSSGQNNQPQHF
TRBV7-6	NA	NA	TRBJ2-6	TGTGCCAGCAGCTTATGGCAAGGAGGCTCTGGGGCCAACGTCCTGACTTTC	CASSLWQGGSGANVLTF
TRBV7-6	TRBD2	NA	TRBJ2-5	TGTGCCAGCAGCTTAGAGGGCGGGAGTAAGGAGACCCAGTACTTC	CASSLEGGSKETQYF
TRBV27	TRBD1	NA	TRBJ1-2	TGTGCCAGCAGTCCGGGACAGGGGGCCTGGTATGGCTACACCTTC	CASSPGQGAWYGYTF